These T cell receptor beta chains were read from a single sample in a study of blood T cell repertoires in COVID-19. Assay: immunoSEQ multiplex PCR; the TCRdb copy retains only in-frame clones and omits some. The table lists fewer than 250,000 clones, 84% of them singletons. The sequencing input was peripheral blood. The receptors derive from a man in his fifties with acute or convalescent COVID-19. Both conserved end residues are part of each CDR3. A D gene is named only where the DNA matches it firmly. Only part of the rows carry a size: once, few, many, or a class if the clone is expanded.

v_gene	abundance	j_gene	len	d_gene	CDR3nt	CDR3aa
TRBV28	.	TRBJ2-7	11	.	TGTGCCAGCAGTTTACTAAACGAGCAGTACTTC	CASSLLNEQYF
TRBV9	.	TRBJ1-5	15	.	TGTGCCAGCAGCGGCGGGTCTGGAGCAAATCAGCCCCAGCATTTT	CASSGGSGANQPQHF
TRBV6-6	.	TRBJ1-2	12	TRBD1	TGTGCCAGCACAGGGACAGTATATGGCTACACCTTC	CASTGTVYGYTF
TRBV5-6	.	TRBJ2-7	17	TRBD1	TGTGCCAGCAGCTTTTTCGGCGCGGGGACAGGGAAATACGAGCAGTACTTC	CASSFFGAGTGKYEQYF
TRBV24-1	.	TRBJ2-7	11	.	TGTGCCACCGGGCAGACAGACGAGCAGTACTTC	CATGQTDEQYF
TRBV6-5	.	TRBJ2-3	13	TRBD1	TGTGCCAGCCGGGACAGGGGGACAGATACGCAGTATTTT	CASRDRGTDTQYF
TRBV5-1	.	TRBJ1-5	12	.	TGCGCCAGTCCAGGGGGCAATCAGCCCCAGCATTTT	CASPGGNQPQHF
TRBV5-1	once	TRBJ2-7	15	TRBD2	TGCGCCAGCAGCCCATTTAGCGGGAGTACCCACGAGCAGTACTTC	CASSPFSGSTHEQYF
TRBV28	.	TRBJ2-6	14	TRBD1	TGTGCCAGCAATGAGGGGGCCGGGGCCAACGTCCTGACTTTC	CASNEGAGANVLTF
TRBV6-9	.	TRBJ1-3	12	.	TGTGCCAGCAGTTCAGGGGCTCACACCATATATTTT	CASSSGAHTIYF
TRBV28	few	TRBJ1-5	15	.	TGTGCCAGCAGTTTGGTACAGGGAGGGCATCAGCCCCAGCATTTT	CASSLVQGGHQPQHF
TRBV12-5	.	TRBJ1-6	12	.	TGTGCTAGTGGTATGCAGGGTTTGTCCCTCCACTTT	CASGMQGLSLHF
TRBV9	few	TRBJ2-1	15	TRBD2	TGTGCCAGCAGCGCCGGACTAGCGGGAGGGGGTGAGCAGTTCTTC	CASSAGLAGGGEQFF
TRBV11-3	.	TRBJ1-4	16	.	TGTGCCAGCAGCTCTTCCACGGGACACAGGAATGAAAAACTGTTTTTT	CASSSSTGHRNEKLFF
TRBV6-5	once	TRBJ2-7	13	TRBD1	TGTGCCAGCAGTCAGACAGGGCCATACGAGCAGTACTTC	CASSQTGPYEQYF
TRBV7-9	few	TRBJ1-6	14	.	TGTGCCAGCAGCTTTGGGGGGAGGGGTTCACCCCTCCACTTT	CASSFGGRGSPLHF
TRBV5-1	.	TRBJ2-2	14	TRBD2	TGCGCCAGCAGGGGCGGGGGAGACACCGGGGAGCTGTTTTTT	CASRGGGDTGELFF